These T cell receptor beta chains were read from a single sample in a study of blood T cell repertoires in COVID-19. Here immunoSEQ multiplex PCR was the method, and the copy in TCRdb shows in-frame clones only, minus some. Among 200,000 to 300,000 clones, 86% were seen once, and the ten largest hold approximately 1.7%. Source material: PBMCs or T cells enriched from blood (not recorded which). These receptors all come from a man aged 40-55 years who had recovered from COVID-19. Each CDR3 is given with its conserved first and last residue. The order of the fields is D gene, clone size, J gene, V gene, CDR3 length, CDR3 protein, CDR3 DNA. The D gene is left open where the match is weak. Clone size is stated in some rows and not others, as once, few, many or a class when expanded.

d_call: TRBD1
clone_size: -
j_call: TRBJ2-7
v_call: TRBV19
cdr3_length: 13
cdr3_aa: CASSSGGTYEQYF
cdr3_nt: TGTGCCAGTAGCTCAGGGGGTACCTACGAGCAGTACTTC

d_call: -
clone_size: -
j_call: TRBJ1-2
v_call: TRBV2
cdr3_length: 14
cdr3_aa: CASSVPRQVYGYTF
cdr3_nt: TGTGCCAGCAGTGTTCCCCGACAGGTCTATGGCTACACCTTC

d_call: TRBD1
clone_size: -
j_call: TRBJ1-1
v_call: TRBV3-1/TRBV3-2
cdr3_length: 14
cdr3_aa: CASSRGQGTPEAFF
cdr3_nt: TGTGCCAGCAGCCGGGGACAGGGGACCCCTGAAGCTTTCTTT

d_call: -
clone_size: once
j_call: TRBJ2-7
v_call: TRBV7-9
cdr3_length: 15
cdr3_aa: CASSPPLTGSYEQYF
cdr3_nt: TGTGCCAGCAGCCCTCCCTTAACAGGTTCCTACGAGCAGTACTTC

d_call: TRBD2
clone_size: -
j_call: TRBJ2-3
v_call: TRBV30
cdr3_length: 14
cdr3_aa: CAWSGIAGSDTQYF
cdr3_nt: TGTGCCTGGAGTGGGATAGCGGGATCAGATACGCAGTATTTT

d_call: -
clone_size: few
j_call: TRBJ2-5
v_call: TRBV7-2
cdr3_length: 14
cdr3_aa: CASSLLGNLETQYF
cdr3_nt: TGTGCCAGCAGCTTATTGGGCAACTTGGAGACCCAGTACTTC

d_call: TRBD1
clone_size: -
j_call: TRBJ1-6
v_call: TRBV7-9
cdr3_length: 15
cdr3_aa: CASSSSGTGGSPLHF
cdr3_nt: TGTGCCAGCAGCTCATCCGGGACAGGGGGTTCACCCCTCCACTTT

d_call: -
clone_size: -
j_call: TRBJ1-2
v_call: TRBV6-5
cdr3_length: 15
cdr3_aa: CASTLHWGGPDGYTF
cdr3_nt: TGTGCCAGCACCCTTCACTGGGGGGGGCCTGATGGCTACACCTTC

d_call: -
clone_size: -
j_call: TRBJ2-7
v_call: TRBV4-2
cdr3_length: 14
cdr3_aa: CASSQDLGGRQQYF
cdr3_nt: TGTGCCAGCAGCCAAGATCTCGGCGGAAGGCAGCAGTACTTC

d_call: TRBD1
clone_size: -
j_call: TRBJ1-6
v_call: TRBV4-1
cdr3_length: 17
cdr3_aa: CASSQGFLVDRGIPLHF
cdr3_nt: TGCGCCAGCAGCCAAGGTTTTTTAGTGGACAGGGGTATTCCCCTCCACTTT

d_call: -
clone_size: -
j_call: TRBJ2-2
v_call: TRBV6-5
cdr3_length: 15
cdr3_aa: CASSWVGGGTGELFF
cdr3_nt: TGTGCCAGCAGTTGGGTGGGAGGCGGCACCGGGGAGCTGTTTTTT

d_call: -
clone_size: -
j_call: TRBJ2-7
v_call: TRBV10-3
cdr3_length: 11
cdr3_aa: CAITAGYEQYF
cdr3_nt: TGTGCCATCACCGCGGGCTACGAGCAGTACTTC

d_call: TRBD1
clone_size: -
j_call: TRBJ1-3
v_call: TRBV9
cdr3_length: 16
cdr3_aa: CASSDQTGSSGNTIYF
cdr3_nt: TGTGCCAGCAGCGACCAGACAGGGAGCTCTGGAAACACCATATATTTT

d_call: -
clone_size: -
j_call: TRBJ2-6
v_call: TRBV3-1/TRBV3-2
cdr3_length: 15
cdr3_aa: CASSQDSSGANVLTF
cdr3_nt: TGTGCCAGCAGCCAAGACAGTTCTGGGGCCAACGTCCTGACTTTC

d_call: -
clone_size: -
j_call: TRBJ2-2
v_call: TRBV7-9
cdr3_length: 13
cdr3_aa: CASSLDETGELFF
cdr3_nt: TGTGCCAGCAGCTTAGATGAGACCGGGGAGCTGTTTTTT

d_call: TRBD2
clone_size: few
j_call: TRBJ2-7
v_call: TRBV11-2
cdr3_length: 14
cdr3_aa: CASSLAGGPYEQYF
cdr3_nt: TGTGCCAGCAGCCTAGCGGGAGGGCCCTACGAGCAGTACTTC

d_call: -
clone_size: once
j_call: TRBJ1-4
v_call: TRBV3-1/TRBV3-2
cdr3_length: 13
cdr3_aa: CASSQGGTGKLFF
cdr3_nt: TGTGCCAGCAGCCAAGGGGGGACTGGAAAACTGTTTTTT

d_call: TRBD1
clone_size: few
j_call: TRBJ1-4
v_call: TRBV18
cdr3_length: 14
cdr3_aa: CASSPSTGNEKLFF
cdr3_nt: TGTGCCAGCTCACCGTCGACAGGGAATGAAAAACTGTTTTTT

d_call: TRBD1
clone_size: once
j_call: TRBJ1-6
v_call: TRBV3-1/TRBV3-2
cdr3_length: 15
cdr3_aa: CASSLGTGLDSPLHF
cdr3_nt: TGTGCCAGCAGCTTAGGGACAGGGCTGGATTCACCCCTCCACTTT

d_call: -
clone_size: -
j_call: TRBJ1-3
v_call: TRBV27
cdr3_length: 13
cdr3_aa: CASSSRSGNTIYF
cdr3_nt: TGTGCCAGCAGTTCCCGGTCCGGAAACACCATATATTTT

d_call: TRBD1
clone_size: -
j_call: TRBJ1-2
v_call: TRBV7-2
cdr3_length: 14
cdr3_aa: CASSYRGRDYGYTF
cdr3_nt: TGTGCCAGCAGCTACAGGGGGCGCGACTATGGCTACACCTTC

d_call: TRBD2
clone_size: -
j_call: TRBJ2-5
v_call: TRBV2
cdr3_length: 15
cdr3_aa: CASSATSGGGETQYF
cdr3_nt: TGTGCCAGCAGTGCGACTAGCGGGGGGGGAGAGACCCAGTACTTC

d_call: -
clone_size: -
j_call: TRBJ2-3
v_call: TRBV24-1
cdr3_length: 13
cdr3_aa: CATSAGGTDTQYF
cdr3_nt: TGTGCCACCAGTGCAGGGGGGACAGATACGCAGTATTTT

d_call: -
clone_size: -
j_call: TRBJ1-1
v_call: TRBV6-5
cdr3_length: 14
cdr3_aa: CASSYSYGNTEAFF
cdr3_nt: TGTGCCAGCAGTTACTCGTACGGTAACACTGAAGCTTTCTTT

d_call: -
clone_size: -
j_call: TRBJ2-5
v_call: TRBV9
cdr3_length: 15
cdr3_aa: CASSAKPTGQETQYF
cdr3_nt: TGTGCCAGCAGCGCGAAACCGACGGGACAAGAGACCCAGTACTTC

d_call: TRBD2
clone_size: -
j_call: TRBJ2-5
v_call: TRBV3-1/TRBV3-2
cdr3_length: 17
cdr3_aa: CASSQDRSSGGTETQYF
cdr3_nt: TGTGCCAGCAGCCAAGATCGGTCTAGCGGGGGAACGGAGACCCAGTACTTC

d_call: -
clone_size: -
j_call: TRBJ1-4
v_call: TRBV30
cdr3_length: 13
cdr3_aa: CAWSVRYNEKLFF
cdr3_nt: TGTGCCTGGAGTGTACGGTATAATGAAAAACTGTTTTTT

d_call: -
clone_size: once
j_call: TRBJ2-7
v_call: TRBV12-3/TRBV12-4
cdr3_length: 13
cdr3_aa: CASGPRGPHEQYF
cdr3_nt: TGTGCCAGCGGCCCCCGCGGGCCCCACGAGCAGTACTTC